This TCR beta chain was profiled in a study of blood T cell repertoires in COVID-19. Study summary: Sites across the United States, Italy and Spain contributed samples from acute and convalescent COVID-19. Sample material is recorded as cDNA or gDNA derived from T cells, B-cell-depleted T cells, or PBMCs.

As processed by the authors: How many nucleated cells were present was estimated from reference gene primer amplification. Produced via immunoSEQ multiplex PCR; TCRdb's table is partial and in-frame only. The V and J calls and the clone size are those of that table, but D and trimming were determined from the DNA. The sample holds hundreds of thousands of clones; 88% are singletons and the top ten take under 0.95%. The CDR3 is 15 residues long. Germline assignment: CDR1 SGHTA and CDR2 FQGNSA. V shed 5 bases, J shed 0 bases, and the junction held 5 bases outside the gene matches. What was sequenced was peripheral blood. The clonotype originates from a woman aged 25 to 39 with acute or convalescent COVID-19. J is TRBJ2-7 and V is TRBV7-2; TRBD2 matches 9 bases. CDR3 amino acids: CASSMTSGASYEQYF. The CDR3 nucleotides read TGTGCCAGCAGCATGACTAGCGGCGCCTCCTACGAGCAGTACTTC.